This T cell receptor (beta chain) was documented in a study of blood T cell repertoires in COVID-19. This clone rates as large. Sequencing used immunoSEQ multiplex PCR; TCRdb keeps in-frame clones, though not all of them. This sample has about 80,000 clones, with approximately 80% found just once. CDR1 LNHDA and CDR2 SQIVND come from the germline V gene (reference sequence). There are 19 residues in the CDR3. The trim removed 3 bases at V and 4 bases at J, leaving 17 bases unmatched. This clonotype originated in a woman between 65 and 79 years old with acute or convalescent COVID-19. This chain connects TRBV19 to TRBJ2-2, with 7 bases identical to TRBD1. The sample comprised peripheral blood. CDR3 sequence reads: CASSIFGALETGRTGELFF. In nucleotides, the CDR3 is TGTGCCAGTAGTATCTTTGGGGCGTTAGAGACAGGGCGCACCGGGGAGCTGTTTTTT.